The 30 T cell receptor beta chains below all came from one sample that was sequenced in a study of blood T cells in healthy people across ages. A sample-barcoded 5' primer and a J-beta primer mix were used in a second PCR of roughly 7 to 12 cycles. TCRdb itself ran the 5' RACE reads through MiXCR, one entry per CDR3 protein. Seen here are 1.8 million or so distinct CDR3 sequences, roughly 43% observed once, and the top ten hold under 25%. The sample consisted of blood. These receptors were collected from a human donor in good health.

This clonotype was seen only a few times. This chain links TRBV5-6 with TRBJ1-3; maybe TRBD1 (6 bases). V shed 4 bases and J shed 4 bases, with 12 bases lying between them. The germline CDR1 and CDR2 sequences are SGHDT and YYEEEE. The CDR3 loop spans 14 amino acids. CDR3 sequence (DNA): TGTGCCAGCAGCGGCACGGACAGAGGAAACACCATATATTTT. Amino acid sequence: CASSGTDRGNTIYF.

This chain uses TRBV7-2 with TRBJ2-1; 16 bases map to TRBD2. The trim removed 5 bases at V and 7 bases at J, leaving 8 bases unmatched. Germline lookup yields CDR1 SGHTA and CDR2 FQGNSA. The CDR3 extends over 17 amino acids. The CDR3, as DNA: TGTGCCAGCAGCCCGGCGGGACTAGCGGGGGGGCCGAATGAGCAGTTCTTC. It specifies CASSPAGLAGGPNEQFF.

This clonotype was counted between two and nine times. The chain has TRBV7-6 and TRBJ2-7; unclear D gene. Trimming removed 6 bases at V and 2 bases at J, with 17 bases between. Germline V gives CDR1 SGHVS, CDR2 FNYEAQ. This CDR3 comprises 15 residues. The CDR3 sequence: CASRNGSSPPYEQYF. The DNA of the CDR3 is TGTGCCAGCAGGAATGGGTCTAGTCCTCCCTACGAGCAGTACTTC.

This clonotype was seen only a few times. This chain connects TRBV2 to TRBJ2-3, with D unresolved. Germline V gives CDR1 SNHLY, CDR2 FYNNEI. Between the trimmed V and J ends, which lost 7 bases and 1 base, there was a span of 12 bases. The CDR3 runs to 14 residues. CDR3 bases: TGTGCCAGCACCGGACCCTCCCGCACAGATACGCAGTATTTT. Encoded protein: CASTGPSRTDTQYF.

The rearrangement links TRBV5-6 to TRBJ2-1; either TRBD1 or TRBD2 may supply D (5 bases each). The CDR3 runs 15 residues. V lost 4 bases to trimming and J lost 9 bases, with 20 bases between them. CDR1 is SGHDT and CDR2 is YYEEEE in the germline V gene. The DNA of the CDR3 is TGTGCCAGCAGCCATCCGGGACCTGTTGTGGGTGAGCAGTTCTTC. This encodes CASSHPGPVVGEQFF.

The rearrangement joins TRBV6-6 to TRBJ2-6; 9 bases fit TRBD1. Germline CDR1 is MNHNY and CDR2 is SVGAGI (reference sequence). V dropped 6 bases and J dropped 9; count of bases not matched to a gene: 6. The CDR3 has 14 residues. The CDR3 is CASSMTGGGNVLTF. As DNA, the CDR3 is TGTGCCAGCAGCATGACAGGGGGAGGCAACGTCCTGACTTTC.

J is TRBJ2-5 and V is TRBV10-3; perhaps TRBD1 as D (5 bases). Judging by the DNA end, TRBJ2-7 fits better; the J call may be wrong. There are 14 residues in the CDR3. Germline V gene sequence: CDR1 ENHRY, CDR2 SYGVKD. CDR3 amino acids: CATKQVSENYEQYF. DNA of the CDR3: TGTGCCACCAAACAGGTCTCGGAGAACTACGAGCAGTACTTC.

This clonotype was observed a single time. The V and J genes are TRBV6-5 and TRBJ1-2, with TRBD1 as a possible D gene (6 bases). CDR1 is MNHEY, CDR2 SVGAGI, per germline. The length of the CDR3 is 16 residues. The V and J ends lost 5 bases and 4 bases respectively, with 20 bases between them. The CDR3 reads CASSPLGGRRFYGYTF. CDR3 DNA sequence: TGTGCCAGCAGTCCCCTGGGGGGCAGGAGGTTCTATGGCTACACCTTC.

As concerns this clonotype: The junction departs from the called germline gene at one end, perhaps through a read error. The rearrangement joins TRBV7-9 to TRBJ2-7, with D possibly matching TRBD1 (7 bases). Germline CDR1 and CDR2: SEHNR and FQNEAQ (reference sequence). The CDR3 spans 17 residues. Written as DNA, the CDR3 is TGTACCAGCAGCTTACTTGTGGGGGGCAGGGGGTCCTACGAGCAGTACTTC. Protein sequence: CTSSLLVGGRGSYEQYF. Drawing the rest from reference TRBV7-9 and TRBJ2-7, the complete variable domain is DTGVSQNPRHKITKRGQNVTFRCDPISEHNRLYWYRQTLGQGPEFLTYFQNEAQLEKSRLLSDRFSAERPKGSFSTLEIQRTEQGDSAMYLCTSSLLVGGRGSYEQYFGPGTRLTVT.

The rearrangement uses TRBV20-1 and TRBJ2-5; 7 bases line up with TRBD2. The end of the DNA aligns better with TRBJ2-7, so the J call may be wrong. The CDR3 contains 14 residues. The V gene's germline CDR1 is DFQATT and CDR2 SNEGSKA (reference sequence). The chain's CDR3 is CSASFWGGLYEQYF. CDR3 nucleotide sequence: TGCAGTGCTAGTTTTTGGGGGGGATTGTACGAGCAGTACTTC.

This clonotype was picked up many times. The CDR3 is CASRDSSYEQYF. In DNA form, the CDR3 reads TGTGCCAGCAGGGACAGCTCCTACGAGCAGTACTTC. The chain couples TRBV6-5 to TRBJ2-7; maybe TRBD1 (6 bases). This CDR3 region has 12 residues. Trimming cost V 6 bases and J 0 bases, with 6 bases left between them. Germline loops: CDR1 MNHEY, CDR2 SVGAGI.

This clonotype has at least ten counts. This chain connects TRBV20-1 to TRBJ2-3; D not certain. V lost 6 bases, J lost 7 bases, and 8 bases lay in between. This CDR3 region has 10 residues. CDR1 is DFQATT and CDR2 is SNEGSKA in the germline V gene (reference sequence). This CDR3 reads CSALVNTQYF. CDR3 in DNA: TGCAGTGCCCTCGTAAATACGCAGTATTTT.

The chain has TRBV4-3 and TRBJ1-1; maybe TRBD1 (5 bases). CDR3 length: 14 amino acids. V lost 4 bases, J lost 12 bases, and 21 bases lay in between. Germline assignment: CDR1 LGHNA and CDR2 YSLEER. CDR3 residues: CASSPSLGGGGTFF. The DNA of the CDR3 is TGCGCCAGCAGCCCATCCCTCGGGGGGGGAGGGACTTTCTTT.

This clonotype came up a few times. The CDR3 spells CSAADTGGAQDNEQFF. The CDR3 DNA reads as TGCAGCGCAGCCGACACGGGGGGGGCTCAGGACAATGAGCAGTTCTTC. This rearrangement joins TRBV29-1 to TRBJ2-1; 8 bases fit TRBD2. Per the germline V gene, CDR1 is SQVTM and CDR2 is ANQGSEA. The ends lost 7 bases at V and 5 bases at J; junction bases unmatched: 16. This CDR3 is built from 16 residues.

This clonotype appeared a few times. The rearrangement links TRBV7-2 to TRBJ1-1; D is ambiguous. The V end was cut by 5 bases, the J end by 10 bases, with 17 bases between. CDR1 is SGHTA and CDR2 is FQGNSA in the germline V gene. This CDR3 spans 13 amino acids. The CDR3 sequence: CASSPLGGLGAFF. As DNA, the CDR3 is TGTGCCAGCAGCCCCCTTGGCGGATTGGGAGCTTTCTTT. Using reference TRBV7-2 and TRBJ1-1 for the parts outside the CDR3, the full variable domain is GAGVSQSPSNKVTEKGKDVELRCDPISGHTALYWYRQSLGQGLEFLIYFQGNSAPDKSGLPSDRFSAERTGGSVSTLTIQRTQQEDSAVYLCASSPLGGLGAFFGQGTRLTVV.

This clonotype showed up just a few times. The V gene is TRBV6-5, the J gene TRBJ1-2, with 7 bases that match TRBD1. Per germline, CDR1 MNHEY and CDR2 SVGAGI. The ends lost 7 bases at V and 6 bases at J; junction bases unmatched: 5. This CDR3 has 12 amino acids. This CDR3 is CASTQTGNGYTF. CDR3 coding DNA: TGTGCCAGCACCCAGACAGGGAATGGCTACACCTTC.

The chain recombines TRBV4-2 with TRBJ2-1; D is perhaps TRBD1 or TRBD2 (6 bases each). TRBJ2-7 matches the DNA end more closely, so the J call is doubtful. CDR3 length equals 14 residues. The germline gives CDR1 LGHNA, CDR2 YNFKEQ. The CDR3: CASSQAGPGAEQYF. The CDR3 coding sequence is TGTGCCAGCAGCCAAGCGGGACCGGGGGCCGAGCAGTACTTC.

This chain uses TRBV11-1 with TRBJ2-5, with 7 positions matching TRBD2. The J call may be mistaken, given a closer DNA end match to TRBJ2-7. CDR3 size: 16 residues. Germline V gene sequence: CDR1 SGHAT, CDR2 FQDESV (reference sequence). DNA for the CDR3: TGTGCCAGCAGCTTAACTCTAAGCGGGGCCTCCTACGAGCAGTACTTC. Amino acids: CASSLTLSGASYEQYF.

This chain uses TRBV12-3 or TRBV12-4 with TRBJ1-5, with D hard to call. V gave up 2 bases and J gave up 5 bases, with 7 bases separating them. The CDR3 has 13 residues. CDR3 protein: CASSLFYHQPQHF. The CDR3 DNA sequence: TGTGCCAGCAGTTTATTCTACCATCAGCCCCAGCATTTT.

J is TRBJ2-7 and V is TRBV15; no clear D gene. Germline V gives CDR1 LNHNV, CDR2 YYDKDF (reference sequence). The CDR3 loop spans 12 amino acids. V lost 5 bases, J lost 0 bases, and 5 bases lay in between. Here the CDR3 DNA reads TGTGCCACCAGCCTAAGCTCCTACGAGCAGTACTTC. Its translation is CATSLSSYEQYF.

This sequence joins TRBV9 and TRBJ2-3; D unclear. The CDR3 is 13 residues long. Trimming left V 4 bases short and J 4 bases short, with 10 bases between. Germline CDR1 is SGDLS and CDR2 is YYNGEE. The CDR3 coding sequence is TGTGCCAGCAGCCCCCTCTCATCAGATACGCAGTATTTT. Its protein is CASSPLSSDTQYF. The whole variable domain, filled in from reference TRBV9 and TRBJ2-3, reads DSGVTQTPKHLITATGQRVTLRCSPRSGDLSVYWYQQSLDQGLQFLIQYYNGEERAKGNILERFSAQQFPDLHSELNLSSLELGDSALYFCASSPLSSDTQYFGPGTRLTVL.

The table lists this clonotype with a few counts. The CDR3: CASSENQNHWSGANVLTF. CDR3 bases: TGTGCCAGCAGCGAAAATCAAAACCACTGGTCTGGGGCCAACGTCCTGACTTTC. The J gene is TRBJ2-6, the V gene TRBV7-3; D is undetermined. Germline CDR1 and CDR2: SGHTA and FQGTGA. V lost 5 bases and J lost 1, with 18 bases in between. This CDR3 is 18 amino acids long.

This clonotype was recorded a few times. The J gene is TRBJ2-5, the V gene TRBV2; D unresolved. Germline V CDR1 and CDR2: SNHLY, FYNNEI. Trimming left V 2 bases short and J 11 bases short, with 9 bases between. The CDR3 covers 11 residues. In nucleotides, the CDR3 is TGTGCCAGCAGTGAACAGACGGAACAGTACTTC. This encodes CASSEQTEQYF.

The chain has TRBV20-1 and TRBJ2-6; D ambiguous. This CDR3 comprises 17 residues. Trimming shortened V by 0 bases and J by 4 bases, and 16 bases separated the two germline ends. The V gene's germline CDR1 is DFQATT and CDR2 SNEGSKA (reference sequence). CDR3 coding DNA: TGCAGTGCTAGAGACGCAGGTCCTAATTTCGGGGCCAACGTCCTGACTTTC. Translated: CSARDAGPNFGANVLTF.

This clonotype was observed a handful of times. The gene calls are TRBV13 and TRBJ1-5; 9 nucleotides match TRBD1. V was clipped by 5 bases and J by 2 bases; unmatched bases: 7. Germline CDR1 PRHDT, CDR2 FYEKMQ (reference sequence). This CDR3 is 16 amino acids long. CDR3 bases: TGTGCCAGCAGCCCTCGGGACAGGGCTGGCAATCAGCCCCAGCATTTT. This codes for CASSPRDRAGNQPQHF.

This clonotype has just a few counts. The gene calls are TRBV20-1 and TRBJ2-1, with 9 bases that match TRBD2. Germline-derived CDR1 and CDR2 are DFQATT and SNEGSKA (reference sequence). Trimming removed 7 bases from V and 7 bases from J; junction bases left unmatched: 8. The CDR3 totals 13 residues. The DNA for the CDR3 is TGCAGTGTTCGAGCGGGGGGATCAAATGAGCAGTTCTTC. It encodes CSVRAGGSNEQFF.

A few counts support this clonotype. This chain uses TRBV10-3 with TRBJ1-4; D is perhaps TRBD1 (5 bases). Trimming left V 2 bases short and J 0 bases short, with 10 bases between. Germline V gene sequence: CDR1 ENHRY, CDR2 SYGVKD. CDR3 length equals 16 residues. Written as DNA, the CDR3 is TGTGCCATCAGTGAGACAGGACCTGCAACTAATGAAAAACTGTTTTTT. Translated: CAISETGPATNEKLFF.

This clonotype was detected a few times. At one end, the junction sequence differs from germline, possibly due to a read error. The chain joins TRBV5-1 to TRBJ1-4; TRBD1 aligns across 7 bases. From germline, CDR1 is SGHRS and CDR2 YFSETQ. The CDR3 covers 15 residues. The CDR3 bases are TGCACCAGCAGCTTTACCGGGACAGTTGGTGAAAAACTGTTTTTT. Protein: CTSSFTGTVGEKLFF.

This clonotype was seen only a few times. CDR3 nucleotides: TGCAGCGTTGAGGGGCAGGGGTCAGATACGCAGTATTTT. This gives the protein CSVEGQGSDTQYF. The chain joins TRBV29-1 to TRBJ2-3; perhaps TRBD1 as D (6 bases). V was trimmed by 3 bases and J by 4 bases, leaving 11 bases between them. The V gene's germline CDR1 is SQVTM and CDR2 ANQGSEA. CDR3 length equals 13 residues.

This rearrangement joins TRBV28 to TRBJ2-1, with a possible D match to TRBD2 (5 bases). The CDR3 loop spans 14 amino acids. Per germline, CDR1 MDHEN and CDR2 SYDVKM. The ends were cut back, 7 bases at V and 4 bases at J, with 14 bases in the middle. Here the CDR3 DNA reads TGTGCCAGCAATTATGAGGAGGCATACAATGAGCAGTTCTTC. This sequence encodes CASNYEEAYNEQFF. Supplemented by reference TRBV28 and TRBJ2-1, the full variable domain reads DVKVTQSSRYLVKRTGEKVFLECVQDMDHENMFWYRQDPGLGLRLIYFSYDVKMKEKGDIPEGYSVSREKKERFSLILESASTNQTSMYLCASNYEEAYNEQFFGPGTRLTVL.